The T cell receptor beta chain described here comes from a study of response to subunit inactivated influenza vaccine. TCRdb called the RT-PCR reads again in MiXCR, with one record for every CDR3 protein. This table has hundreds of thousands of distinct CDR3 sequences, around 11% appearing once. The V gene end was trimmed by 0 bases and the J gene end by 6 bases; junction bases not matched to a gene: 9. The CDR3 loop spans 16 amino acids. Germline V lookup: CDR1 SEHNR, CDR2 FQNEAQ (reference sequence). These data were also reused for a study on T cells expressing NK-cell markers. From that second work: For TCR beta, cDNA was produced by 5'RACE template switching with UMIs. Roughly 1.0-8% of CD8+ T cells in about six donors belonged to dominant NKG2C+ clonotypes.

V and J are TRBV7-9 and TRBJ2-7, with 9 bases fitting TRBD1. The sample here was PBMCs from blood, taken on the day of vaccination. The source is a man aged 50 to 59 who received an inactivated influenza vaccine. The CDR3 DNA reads TGTGCCAGCAGCTTAGCTGCTGGACAGGGGCGGTCCGAGCAGTACTTC. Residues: CASSLAAGQGRSEQYF.